The 20 T cell receptor beta chains below all came from one sample that was sequenced in a study of blood T cell repertoires in COVID-19 (dated by TCRdb to about 2020). Libraries were prepared through the immunoSEQ multiplex PCR assay. This is the immuneACCESS table as TCRdb keeps it, with only in-frame sequences that have V and J called. A part of the clones is gone; compared with another copy, unresolved V genes explain less than half, and the rest is unexplained. In this sample the table shows around 68,000 clones, 85% of which occur a single time. The ten largest clones take up 2.5% to 3.5% of the sample. Sequenced sample: peripheral blood. The receptor set was obtained from an older man with acute or convalescent COVID-19.

The chain uses TRBV27 and TRBJ2-7, with D hard to call. Trimming cost V 6 bases and J 6 bases, with 15 bases left between them. The CDR3 covers 13 residues. Germline-derived CDR1 and CDR2 are MNHEY and SMNVEV (reference sequence). The CDR3 sequence is CASRRMGVAEQYF. CDR3 sequence (DNA): TGTGCCAGCAGACGAATGGGCGTCGCCGAGCAGTACTTC.

The rearrangement uses TRBV19 and TRBJ1-1; tentative D call: TRBD1 (6 bases). From germline, CDR1 is LNHDA and CDR2 SQIVND (reference sequence). Trimming took 5 bases from V and 9 from J, leaving 16 bases between them. The CDR3 is 13 residues long. CDR3 region: CASSGTGTYKAFF. The CDR3 nucleotides are TGTGCCAGTAGTGGGACCGGGACATATAAAGCTTTCTTT. Full variable domain (outside the CDR3, taken from reference TRBV19 and TRBJ1-1): DGGITQSPKYLFRKEGQNVTLSCEQNLNHDAMYWYRQDPGQGLRLIYYSQIVNDFQKGDIAEGYSVSREKKESFPLTVTSAQKNPTAFYLCASSGTGTYKAFFGQGTRLTVV.

This rearrangement joins TRBV5-6 to TRBJ2-7; D call uncertain. CDR1 is SGHDT, CDR2 YYEEEE, per germline. The V and J ends lost 7 bases and 1 base respectively, with 15 bases between them. This CDR3 spans 14 amino acids. The CDR3 loop reads CASQRRSGSYEQYF. CDR3 nucleotide sequence: TGTGCCAGCCAACGGCGGTCGGGTTCCTACGAGCAGTACTTC.

Here the CDR3 DNA reads TGTGCCAGCTCACGCGGGGTGCTAACCTCTGGAAACACCATATATTTT. Protein sequence: CASSRGVLTSGNTIYF. The J gene is TRBJ1-3, the V gene TRBV18, with D hard to call. In germline, CDR1 is KGHSH, CDR2 LQKENI. The CDR3 sequence is 16 residues long. V lost 4 bases and J lost 0, with 13 bases in between.

The chain joins TRBV27 to TRBJ1-5; no reliable D call. V lost 5 bases, J lost 0 bases, and 8 bases lay in between. Germline lookup yields CDR1 MNHEY and CDR2 SMNVEV (reference sequence). This CDR3 has 14 amino acids. CDR3 sequence (DNA): TGTGCCAGCAGTCTCTCGTATAGCAATCAGCCCCAGCATTTT. Translated, it gives CASSLSYSNQPQHF.

The rearrangement uses TRBV24-1 and TRBJ1-5; 7 nucleotides line up with TRBD1. The CDR3 spans 13 residues. Germline V CDR1 and CDR2: KGHDR, SFDVKD. The ends lost 7 bases at V and 8 bases at J; junction bases unmatched: 7. CDR3 amino acids: CATSRQGGEPQHF. In DNA, the CDR3 is TGTGCCACCAGCAGACAGGGCGGGGAGCCCCAGCATTTT.

This chain joins TRBV7-2 and TRBJ1-5, with a weak D call TRBD1 (5 bases). The CDR3 is 15 amino acids. Per germline, CDR1 SGHTA and CDR2 FQGNSA. V lost 5 bases and J 3 bases, leaving 14 bases between the germline ends. The CDR3 DNA follows: TGTGCCAGCAGCCAAGCAGGGAGGTACAATCAGCCCCAGCATTTT. It translates to CASSQAGRYNQPQHF.

The rearrangement links TRBV4-1 to TRBJ2-5; D remains unclear. Trimming shortened V by 0 bases and J by 2 bases, and 10 bases separated the two germline ends. CDR1 and CDR2 (germline): MGHRA, YSYEKL. This CDR3 comprises 15 residues. The CDR3 bases are TGCGCCAGCAGCCAAGATATTACTTCACAAGAGACCCAGTACTTC. The encoded protein is CASSQDITSQETQYF.

This CDR3 is CASKREQGPQETQYF. The CDR3, as DNA: TGTGCCAGCAAGAGGGAACAGGGCCCCCAAGAGACCCAGTACTTC. The rearrangement uses TRBV9 and TRBJ2-5; tentatively, D is TRBD1 (6 bases). The CDR3 covers 15 residues. Trimming shortened V by 6 bases and J by 1 base, and 16 bases separated the two germline ends. Germline loops: CDR1 SGDLS, CDR2 YYNGEE.

This clone was detected only once. The chain couples TRBV6-5 to TRBJ1-2; D perhaps matches TRBD1 (6 bases). The CDR3 runs to 14 residues. The germline V gene encodes CDR1 MNHEY and CDR2 SVGAGI. The V end was cut by 6 bases, the J end by 8 bases, with 19 bases between. The CDR3 region is CASSTVGGQVGYTF. In DNA form, the CDR3 reads TGTGCCAGCAGCACCGTCGGGGGGCAGGTCGGCTACACCTTC.

V gene TRBV6-5 combines with J gene TRBJ1-2, with D possibly TRBD1 on 5 matching bases. CDR1 is MNHEY, CDR2 SVGAGI, per germline. The V end lost 6 bases, the J end lost 8 bases, and 16 bases lay between the germline ends. This CDR3 spans 13 amino acids. The CDR3 bases are TGTGCCAGCAGCCGGGACTACTACGAGGGCTACACCTTC. Translating gives CASSRDYYEGYTF.

CDR3 sequence (DNA): TGTGCCAGCTCACCCGGGACAGGGCGATACTATGGCTACACCTTC. Translation: CASSPGTGRYYGYTF. The chain has TRBV18 and TRBJ1-2; 9 nucleotides agree with TRBD1. This CDR3 has 15 amino acids. V shed 3 bases and J 3 bases; nucleotides not matched to a gene: 5. Looked up from germline, CDR1 is KGHSH and CDR2 is LQKENI.

This clone was counted between two and nine times. The chain has TRBV18 and TRBJ1-3, with TRBD1 matching over 10 bases. Germline values: CDR1 KGHSH, CDR2 LQKENI. Trimming removed 7 bases from V and 7 bases from J; junction bases left unmatched: 7. This CDR3 is 14 amino acids long. CDR3: CASFGTGEGNTIYF. The CDR3 nucleotides are TGTGCCAGCTTCGGGACAGGGGAAGGCAACACCATATATTTT.

This clone was counted a single time. This sequence joins TRBV28 and TRBJ1-2; 8 bases line up with TRBD1. V shed 8 bases, J shed 7 bases, and the junction held 12 bases outside the gene matches. In germline, CDR1 is MDHEN, CDR2 SYDVKM. The length of the CDR3 is 14 residues. The CDR3 loop is CASGSEAGGFGYTF. CDR3 DNA sequence: TGTGCCAGCGGATCAGAGGCAGGGGGCTTTGGCTACACCTTC.

The chain joins TRBV30 to TRBJ2-1; possible D gene TRBD2, 5 bases. CDR3 size: 14 residues. Trimming took 3 bases from V and 6 from J, leaving 15 bases between them. Germline V CDR1 and CDR2: GTSNPN, SVGIG (reference sequence). CDR3 coding DNA: TGTGCCTGGAGGCCCGGGATTCAGATCAATGAGCAGTTCTTC. This translates into CAWRPGIQINEQFF.

The chain couples TRBV27 to TRBJ2-3, with TRBD2 matching 9 bases. This CDR3 has 15 residues. The V segment lost 2 bases and the J segment 4 bases; nucleotides outside the gene matches: 4. CDR1 is MNHEY and CDR2 is SMNVEV in the germline V gene (reference sequence). The CDR3 region is CASSLAGGFADTQYF. In DNA, the CDR3 is TGTGCCAGCAGTTTAGCGGGAGGGTTCGCAGATACGCAGTATTTT.

This clone was recorded only once. The J gene is TRBJ1-2, the V gene TRBV7-9; D might be TRBD1 (6 bases). This CDR3 is built from 14 residues. The V end lost 3 bases, the J end lost 7 bases, and 15 bases lay between the germline ends. Germline-derived CDR1 and CDR2 are SEHNR and FQNEAQ (reference sequence). The chain's CDR3 is CASSFLQGTPGYTF. The CDR3 DNA follows: TGTGCCAGCAGCTTCCTACAGGGAACCCCTGGCTACACCTTC.

Concerning this clone itself: Other DNA sequences of this sample code for an identical CDR3. This chain connects TRBV5-1 to TRBJ1-1; 9 bases line up with TRBD1. The CDR3 totals 14 residues. The germline gives CDR1 SGHRS, CDR2 YFSETQ. J was trimmed by 3 bases and V by 3 bases; bases with no gene match: 3. The CDR3 loop reads CASSSGQGYTEAFF. CDR3 DNA sequence: TGCGCCAGCAGCTCGGGACAGGGATACACTGAAGCTTTCTTT.

The chain recombines TRBV29-1 with TRBJ1-1; 7 bases are a match to TRBD1. Looked up from germline, CDR1 is SQVTM and CDR2 is ANQGSEA. The V gene end was trimmed by 8 bases and the J gene end by 0 bases; junction bases not matched to a gene: 6. The CDR3 covers 13 residues. CDR3 coding DNA: TGCAGCTCACAGACAGGGCTGAACACTGAAGCTTTCTTT. The encoded protein is CSSQTGLNTEAFF.

This chain joins TRBV18 and TRBJ1-2, with 10 positions matching TRBD1. The CDR3 is made up of 15 amino acids. The V gene end was trimmed by 3 bases and the J gene end by 5 bases; junction bases not matched to a gene: 6. Looked up from germline, CDR1 is KGHSH and CDR2 is LQKENI. DNA of the CDR3: TGTGCCAGCTCACCCCGACAGGGGGCTGATTATGGCTACACCTTC. It codes for CASSPRQGADYGYTF. The variable domain in full, with the rest retrieved from reference TRBV18 and TRBJ1-2, is NAGVMQNPRHLVRRRGQEARLRCSPMKGHSHVYWYRQLPEEGLKFMVYLQKENIIDESGMPKERFSAEFPKEGPSILRIQQVVRGDSAAYFCASSPRQGADYGYTFGSGTRLTVV.